Reported below is one T cell receptor beta chain. This clonotype has a handful of counts. Its antigen specificity is not known. No qualities accompany the bases; no much larger clone lies one base away. The germline ends are 13 bases apart after V is trimmed by 0 bases and J by 5 bases. From the cysteine up to the phenylalanine, the CDR3 has a length of 15 residues. Only CDR3 DNA is held: 45 bases, read in frame from base 1. Looking up the germline V gene (reference sequence) yields CDR1 DFQATT and CDR2 SNEGSKA. These data belong to a study of T-cell memory formation after mild COVID-19 (dated by TCRdb to about 2021). Regarding the study in general: TCR sequence clusters from the two donors were found to be largely donor specific. Two young, previously healthy adult volunteers made up the cohort, one male and one female. In a couple of donors, T-cell clones that expanded and contracted after mild COVID-19 were tracked by sequencing TCRalpha and TCRbeta repertoires over time. General study outcomes and caveats: Clones contracting from day 15 to 85 had balanced CD4/CD8 phenotypes, while a second wave expanding from day 15 to 37 was biased towards CD4+. The study included only a couple of mild cases, and larger cohorts that include severe cases with pre-infection samples were judged to be necessary. SARS-CoV-2 specificity was not confirmed for the second-wave clones peaking on day 37. Some responding clones were found in pre-infection memory, which suggests that pre-existing cross-reactive memory T cells took part in the SARS-CoV-2 response. Contracting CD4+ clones were located mainly in the CM and EM memory subsets, whereas CD8+ clones were found to be enriched in EMRA.

PBMCs were isolated by Ficoll-Paque density gradient centrifugation. Sequencing took place on an Illumina NovaSeq 6000. cDNA libraries for TCRalpha and TCRbeta were prepared by 5'RACE using constant-segment primers, with sample barcodes and unique molecular identifiers added. RNA was extracted from every sample with Trizol reagent. Libraries were amplified in two PCR steps, with a second sample barcode and Illumina TruSeq adapters added in the second step. The libraries were sequenced on an Illumina NovaSeq using 2 x 150 bp paired-end reads. Per the original workflow: With migec v1.2.7, reads were demultiplexed and then collapsed into UMI-guided consensus sequences. Using mixcr v2.1.11, UMI consensuses were aligned to TRA and TRB V and J templates and then assembled into clonotypes. A clonotype was counted as expanded or contracted only when both edgeR and NoisET called the clonotype significant, with the noise models trained on biological replicates. For edgeR calls, a false discovery rate-adjusted p below 0.01 and a log2 fold-change threshold of 1 were applied. PCA with hierarchical clustering of max-normalized trajectories of the 1000 most abundant clonotypes was used as exploratory dynamics analysis. The CD4 or CD8 phenotype of responding clones was assigned using the separately sequenced CD4+ and CD8+ repertoires. Clones were called with MiXCR by TCRdb after fastp trimmed the public reads at Q25, and only in-frame beta chains were retained. Entries that share a CDR3 protein sequence are merged under the most common genes and DNA. For this entry, the V and J calls and clone size follow TCRdb and not the study's own pipeline. Present in this sample are roughly 500,000 distinct CDR3 sequences, about 20% of which were seen just once. 12% of the sample is in the top ten clones.

Sample: PBMCs or a T cell subset sorted from them (not recorded which). The sequence came from an adult woman who had mild COVID-19 (a few samples of this study predate the infection). The sample titles of this study are shuffled in the database, so cell type and time point are left out; the donor was told from shared clones. In this chain, TRBV20-1 is recombined with TRBJ2-2; the D region is possibly TRBD1 or TRBD2, each matching across 7 bases. The nucleotides are TGCAGTGCTAGAGATCCCAGGGGGGGGACCGGGGAGCTGTTTTTT. The encoded protein is CSARDPRGGTGELFF.